This TCR beta chain was recorded in a study of T cell changes during pregnancy in multiple sclerosis. Trimming took 5 bases from V and 4 from J, leaving 11 bases between them. Germline CDR1 reads LNHDA; CDR2 reads SQIVND (reference sequence). This CDR3 is built from 13 residues. The data were produced by immunoSEQ multiplex PCR, yet TCRdb's version contains in-frame clones alone and is incomplete. The profile shows about 40,000 clones, approximately 90% of them singletons. This clonotype was sampled from a female donor with multiple sclerosis, enrolled in a pregnancy study. Sequences were derived from CD4+ T cells from peripheral blood mononuclear cells, sampled before pregnancy. The chain is built from TRBV19 and TRBJ1-1, with a possible D match to TRBD1 (5 bases). DNA of the CDR3: TGTGCCAGTAGTCCCCGGGGGAGCACTGAAGCTTTCTTT. Translated: CASSPRGSTEAFF.